The T cell receptor beta chain under discussion was sequenced for a study of cytomegalovirus exposure and HLA in healthy donors. Study-wide findings and caveats: Some V segments, TRBV6-2 and TRBV6-3 among them, were indistinguishable and were therefore excluded. What was likely a sequencing artifact was a cluster of highly shared sequence variants.

V lost 5 bases and J lost 3, with 13 bases in between. The CDR3 runs to 14 residues. The germline V gene encodes CDR1 MNHEY and CDR2 SMNVEV (reference sequence). PCR involved 60 Vbeta and 13 Jbeta primers. TCRdb's table, derived via immunoSEQ multiplex PCR, lists solely in-frame clones and lacks some. The table has around 140,000 clones, around 86% seen once; the top ten hold under 3.5%. Worth noting for this clone: Antigen unknown.

V gene TRBV27 combines with J gene TRBJ1-1, with a weak D call TRBD1 (6 bases). The sequenced sample consisted of PBMCs. The sequence was collected from a woman aged 30 to 39 in good health and CMV-seronegative. For the CDR3, the DNA is TGTGCCAGCAGTACCTCACAGGGATACACTGAAGCTTTCTTT. This encodes CASSTSQGYTEAFF.